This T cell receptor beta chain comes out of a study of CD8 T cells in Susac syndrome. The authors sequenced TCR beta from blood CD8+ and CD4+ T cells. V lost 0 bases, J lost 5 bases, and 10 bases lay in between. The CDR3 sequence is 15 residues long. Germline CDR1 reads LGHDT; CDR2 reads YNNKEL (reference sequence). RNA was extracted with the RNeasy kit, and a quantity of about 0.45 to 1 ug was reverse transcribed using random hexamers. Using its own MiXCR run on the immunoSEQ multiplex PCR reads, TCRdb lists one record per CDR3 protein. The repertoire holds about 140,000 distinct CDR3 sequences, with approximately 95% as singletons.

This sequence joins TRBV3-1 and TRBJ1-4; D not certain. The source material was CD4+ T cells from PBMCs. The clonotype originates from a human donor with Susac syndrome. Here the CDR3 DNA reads TGTGCCAGCAGCCAAGAATTTTGGCAGAATGAAAAACTGTTTTTT. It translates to CASSQEFWQNEKLFF.